The T cell receptor (beta chain) under discussion was sequenced for a study of blood T cell repertoires in COVID-19. Turning to the study itself: Italy, Spain and the United States were the sources of the convalescent and acute COVID-19 samples.

TCRdb keeps only in-frame clones here, not all; method: immunoSEQ multiplex PCR. The sample carries about 270,000 clones, over 80% recorded once. With V trimmed by 4 bases and J by 2 bases, 8 bases remained unmatched. Germline lookup yields CDR1 SGHNT and CDR2 YYREEE (reference sequence). This CDR3 is 15 amino acids long. The source of this sequence is a woman aged 25-40 years with acute COVID-19. The chain couples TRBV5-4 to TRBJ2-7, with 8 positions matching TRBD1. The sequenced sample consisted of PBMCs or T cells enriched from blood (not recorded which). The CDR3 region has the DNA TGTGCCAGCAGCCCCAGAGGACAGGGCACCTACGAGCAGTACTTC. This codes for CASSPRGQGTYEQYF. Full variable domain (remainder filled in from reference TRBV5-4 and TRBJ2-7): ETGVTQSPTHLIKTRGQQVTLRCSSQSGHNTVSWYQQALGQGPQFIFQYYREEENGRGNFPPRFSGLQFPNYSSELNVNALELDDSALYLCASSPRGQGTYEQYFGPGTRLTVT.